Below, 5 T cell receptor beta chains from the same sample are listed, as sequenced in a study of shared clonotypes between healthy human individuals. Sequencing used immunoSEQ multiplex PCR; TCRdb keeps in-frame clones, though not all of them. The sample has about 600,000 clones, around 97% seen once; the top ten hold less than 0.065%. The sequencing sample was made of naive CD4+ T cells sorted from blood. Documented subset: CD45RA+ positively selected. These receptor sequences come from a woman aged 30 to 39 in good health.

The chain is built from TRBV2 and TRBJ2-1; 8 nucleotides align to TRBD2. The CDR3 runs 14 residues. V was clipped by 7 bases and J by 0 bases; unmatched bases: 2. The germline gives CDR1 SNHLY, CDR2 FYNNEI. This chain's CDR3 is CASMSGGSYNEQFF. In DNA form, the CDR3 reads TGTGCCAGCATGAGCGGGGGCTCCTACAATGAGCAGTTCTTC.

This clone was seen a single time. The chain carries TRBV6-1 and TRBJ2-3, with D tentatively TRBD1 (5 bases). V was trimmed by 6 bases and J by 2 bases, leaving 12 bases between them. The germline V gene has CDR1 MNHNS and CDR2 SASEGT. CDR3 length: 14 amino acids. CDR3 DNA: TGTGCCAGCAGCCTGGGGCAGGACACAGATACGCAGTATTTT. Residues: CASSLGQDTDTQYF.

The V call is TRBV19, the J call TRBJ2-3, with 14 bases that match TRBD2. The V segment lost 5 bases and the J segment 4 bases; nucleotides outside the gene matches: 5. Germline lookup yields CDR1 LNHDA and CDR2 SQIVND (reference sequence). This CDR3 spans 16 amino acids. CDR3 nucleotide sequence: TGTGCCAGTAGTGATCCGGGACTAGCGGGAGCAGATACGCAGTATTTT. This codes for CASSDPGLAGADTQYF.

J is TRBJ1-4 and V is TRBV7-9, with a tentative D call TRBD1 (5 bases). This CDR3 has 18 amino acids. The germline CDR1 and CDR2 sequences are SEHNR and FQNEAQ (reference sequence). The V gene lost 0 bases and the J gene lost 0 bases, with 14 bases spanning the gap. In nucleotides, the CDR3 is TGTGCCAGCAGCTTAGCGCTTAGTCGAGGGGCAACTAATGAAAAACTGTTTTTT. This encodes CASSLALSRGATNEKLFF. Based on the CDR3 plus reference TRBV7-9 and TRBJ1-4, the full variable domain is DTGVSQNPRHKITKRGQNVTFRCDPISEHNRLYWYRQTLGQGPEFLTYFQNEAQLEKSRLLSDRFSAERPKGSFSTLEIQRTEQGDSAMYLCASSLALSRGATNEKLFFGSGTQLSVL.

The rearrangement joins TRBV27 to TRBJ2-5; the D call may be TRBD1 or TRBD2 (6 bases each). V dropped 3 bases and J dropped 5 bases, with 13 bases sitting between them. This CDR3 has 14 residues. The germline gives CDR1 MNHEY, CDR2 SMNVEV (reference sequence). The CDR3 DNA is TGTGCCAGCAGTTTCCGGGGGCGCGTCGAGACCCAGTACTTC. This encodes CASSFRGRVETQYF.